Listed here are 32 T cell receptor beta chains from one sample, sequenced in a study of blood T cell repertoires in COVID-19. Data came from immunoSEQ multiplex PCR; TCRdb stores just in-frame clones and leaves some out. The sample holds around 120,000 clones, about 70% seen once. The sequencing input was peripheral blood. Receptors originate from a woman aged 65 to 85 with acute or convalescent COVID-19.

This clone appeared a few times. The V call is TRBV5-5, the J call TRBJ2-7; 9 bases line up with TRBD1. The CDR3 length is 14 residues. CDR1 and CDR2 (germline): SGHKS, YYEKEE (reference sequence). After removal of 4 bases from V and 7 bases from J, the junction contained 9 bases not matched to a gene. The CDR3 DNA follows: TGTGCCAGCAGCGGCGGGACAGGGAGGGAAGAGCAGTACTTC. Translated, it gives CASSGGTGREEQYF. The variable domain in full, completed from reference TRBV5-5 and TRBJ2-7, reads DAGVTQSPTHLIKTRGQQVTLRCSPISGHKSVSWYQQVLGQGPQFIFQYYEKEERGRGNFPDRFSARQFPNYSSELNVNALLLGDSALYLCASSGGTGREEQYFGPGTRLTVT.

This clone was recorded once. This rearrangement joins TRBV27 to TRBJ1-2; D gene unclear. Germline loops: CDR1 MNHEY, CDR2 SMNVEV (reference sequence). The CDR3 sequence is 13 residues long. V was trimmed by 3 bases and J by 0 bases, leaving 5 bases between them. In DNA, the CDR3 is TGTGCCAGCAGTTTTTCTGCTAACTATGGCTACACCTTC. It codes for CASSFSANYGYTF.

The chain combines TRBV4-1 with TRBJ2-5; 9 nucleotides line up with TRBD2. V lost 5 bases and J lost 1; bases outside the gene matches: 5. Germline values: CDR1 MGHRA, CDR2 YSYEKL. This CDR3 is 15 amino acids long. CDR3 sequence (DNA): TGCGCCAGCAGCGGACCGGGACTAGCCCAAGAGACCCAGTACTTC. Translating it yields CASSGPGLAQETQYF.

A few counts support this clone. The chain uses TRBV13 and TRBJ2-2; TRBD2 aligns across 8 bases. V shed 1 base and J 7 bases; nucleotides not matched to a gene: 5. Germline-derived CDR1 and CDR2 are PRHDT and FYEKMQ (reference sequence). The CDR3 has 15 amino acids. This chain's CDR3 is CASSLAGGPIGELFF. The CDR3 DNA is TGTGCCAGCAGCTTAGCGGGAGGGCCGATCGGGGAGCTGTTTTTT.

The chain recombines TRBV10-3 with TRBJ1-1; D gene unclear. Trimming took off 10 bases at V and 2 bases at J, with 14 bases between the two ends. Germline CDR1 and CDR2: ENHRY and SYGVKD. This CDR3 has 13 residues. The CDR3 is CATKIAGNTEAFF. In DNA form, the CDR3 reads TGTGCCACCAAAATTGCGGGCAACACTGAAGCTTTCTTT.

The chain recombines TRBV7-8 with TRBJ2-1; D possibly corresponds to TRBD2 (6 bases). V was shortened by 6 bases and J by 7 bases, with 13 bases between the two germline ends. Germline lookup yields CDR1 SGHVS and CDR2 FQNEAQ. CDR3 length: 13 amino acids. For the CDR3, the DNA is TGTGCCAGCAGAAGCGGGCGACGTAATGAGCAGTTCTTC. It translates to CASRSGRRNEQFF.

The J gene is TRBJ1-5, the V gene TRBV10-3; D might be TRBD1 (5 bases). The V and J ends lost 0 bases and 7 bases respectively, with 10 bases between them. Germline assignment: CDR1 ENHRY and CDR2 SYGVKD. CDR3 length: 14 amino acids. DNA for the CDR3: TGTGCCATCAGTGAGTCGGTGGGGCGGCAGCCCCAGCATTTT. Protein: CAISESVGRQPQHF.

The chain joins TRBV29-1 to TRBJ1-2; 7 bases agree with TRBD1. V shed 7 bases and J 4 bases; nucleotides not matched to a gene: 12. Looked up from germline, CDR1 is SQVTM and CDR2 is ANQGSEA. CDR3 length: 14 amino acids. CDR3 DNA: TGCAGCGCCCGCCCCGGCCAGGGGGGCTATGGCTACACCTTC. This encodes CSARPGQGGYGYTF.

This clone came up a few times. The chain is built from TRBV13 and TRBJ2-2, with 12 bases aligning to TRBD2. From germline, CDR1 is PRHDT and CDR2 FYEKMQ (reference sequence). V was pared by 3 bases and J by 5 bases, with 1 base of the junction left unmatched. The CDR3 extends over 15 amino acids. CDR3 residues: CASSFGLAGTGELFF. In nucleotides, the CDR3 is TGTGCCAGCAGCTTCGGACTAGCGGGGACCGGGGAGCTGTTTTTT.

J is TRBJ1-5 and V is TRBV7-9; 11 nucleotides match TRBD1. V trimming: 5 bases; J trimming: 6 bases; junction bases outside the gene matches: 3. From germline, CDR1 is SEHNR and CDR2 FQNEAQ (reference sequence). This CDR3 comprises 14 residues. This CDR3 reads CASSNGQGAQPQHF. For the CDR3, the DNA is TGTGCCAGCAGCAACGGACAGGGGGCTCAGCCCCAGCATTTT.

The V gene is TRBV10-2, the J gene TRBJ2-7; 9 bases are a match to TRBD1. The CDR3 runs to 17 residues. CDR1 and CDR2 from the germline V gene are WSHSY and SAAADI. With V trimmed by 0 bases and J by 2 bases, 8 bases remained unmatched. CDR3 loop: CASSESTIGQGPYEQYF. The CDR3 nucleotides are TGCGCCAGCAGTGAGTCGACTATCGGACAGGGGCCCTACGAGCAGTACTTC.

This clone was seen a single time. The chain employs TRBV5-4 and TRBJ2-7; TRBD1 agrees at 8 bases. Germline-derived CDR1 and CDR2 are SGHNT and YYREEE (reference sequence). The junction had 4 bases not matched to a gene; V was cut back by 5 bases and J by 6 bases. The CDR3 runs to 12 residues. CDR3 bases: TGTGCCAGCAGAACCGACAGGGGCGAGCAGTACTTC. Translating gives CASRTDRGEQYF.

The chain carries TRBV19 and TRBJ2-3, with D possibly being TRBD2 (5 bases). The length of the CDR3 is 15 residues. Germline V gene sequence: CDR1 LNHDA, CDR2 SQIVND (reference sequence). V lost 0 bases to trimming and J lost 5 bases, with 12 bases between them. The CDR3 DNA reads TGTGCCAGTAGTATAGATCTGAGGGCCATAGATACGCAGTATTTT. Translated: CASSIDLRAIDTQYF.

The chain recombines TRBV12-3 or TRBV12-4 with TRBJ2-5; a possible D gene is TRBD1 (6 bases). The CDR3 extends over 13 amino acids. The V and J ends lost 6 bases and 5 bases respectively, with 13 bases between them. CDR3 residues: CASRWGPWETQYF. The CDR3, as DNA: TGTGCCAGCAGATGGGGGCCGTGGGAGACCCAGTACTTC.

The chain recombines TRBV6-4 with TRBJ2-7; a weak D match, TRBD1 (6 bases). Germline V lookup: CDR1 MRHNA, CDR2 SNTAGT. The CDR3 runs to 15 residues. The ends were cut back, 5 bases at V and 0 bases at J, with 14 bases in the middle. The CDR3 region is CASSTDRRSSYEQYF. Written as DNA, the CDR3 is TGTGCCAGCAGTACAGACAGGCGAAGCTCCTACGAGCAGTACTTC.

V usage is TRBV7-9 and J usage is TRBJ2-1, with D perhaps matching TRBD1 (5 bases). Trimming took 5 bases from V and 3 from J, leaving 14 bases between them. Germline V gene sequence: CDR1 SEHNR, CDR2 FQNEAQ (reference sequence). CDR3 length: 15 amino acids. CDR3 sequence (DNA): TGTGCCAGCAGCCCTGGGGCTAGTCACTACAATGAGCAGTTCTTC. Encoded protein: CASSPGASHYNEQFF. The full variable domain, its missing parts supplied by reference TRBV7-9 and TRBJ2-1, is DTGVSQNPRHKITKRGQNVTFRCDPISEHNRLYWYRQTLGQGPEFLTYFQNEAQLEKSRLLSDRFSAERPKGSFSTLEIQRTEQGDSAMYLCASSPGASHYNEQFFGPGTRLTVL.

This clone was seen a handful of times. The chain links TRBV10-3 to TRBJ2-7, with 7 bases lining up with TRBD1. CDR3 length: 14 residues. V lost 6 bases and J lost 2; bases outside the gene matches: 7. Germline CDR1 and CDR2: ENHRY and SYGVKD. CDR3 nucleotide sequence: TGTGCCATCAGAAACAGGGGAGTCGCCTACGAGCAGTACTTC. Protein sequence: CAIRNRGVAYEQYF.

The V gene is TRBV5-1, the J gene TRBJ2-2, with 10 bases lining up with TRBD2. The ends lost 3 bases at V and 0 bases at J; junction bases unmatched: 2. The CDR3 consists of 16 residues. The germline V gene has CDR1 SGHRS and CDR2 YFSETQ. The CDR3 spells CASSYLAGANTGELFF. The CDR3 region has the DNA TGCGCCAGCAGCTACCTAGCGGGGGCGAACACCGGGGAGCTGTTTTTT.

The gene calls are TRBV19 and TRBJ1-5, with a possible D match to TRBD1 (6 bases). The germline V gene has CDR1 LNHDA and CDR2 SQIVND (reference sequence). V gave up 4 bases and J gave up 5 bases, with 18 bases separating them. CDR3 length equals 16 residues. The CDR3 DNA sequence: TGTGCCAGTAGTAGTCGGGCGACAGGCAAAGATCAGCCCCAGCATTTT. As protein: CASSSRATGKDQPQHF.

A single count supports this clone. The chain joins TRBV6-6 to TRBJ1-2; a weak D match, TRBD1 (5 bases). CDR3 length equals 15 residues. V was shortened by 4 bases and J by 3 bases, with 15 bases between the two germline ends. Germline CDR1 reads MNHNY; CDR2 reads SVGAGI (reference sequence). This chain's CDR3 is CASSSVRGTDYGYTF. The CDR3 DNA follows: TGTGCCAGCAGTTCAGTGCGGGGGACCGACTATGGCTACACCTTC.

The J gene is TRBJ2-1, the V gene TRBV5-4, with D possibly being TRBD1 (5 bases). This CDR3 has 16 residues. The germline gives CDR1 SGHNT, CDR2 YYREEE (reference sequence). The V end was cut by 8 bases, the J end by 6 bases, with 24 bases between. The CDR3 loop is CASIRAGPPGPNEQFF. The CDR3 DNA reads TGTGCCAGTATTAGAGCCGGGCCACCAGGGCCCAATGAGCAGTTCTTC.

This clone was seen only a few times. The chain couples TRBV6-4 to TRBJ2-1; 9 bases map to TRBD1. Losses at the gene ends were 5 bases for V and 10 bases for J; bases not matched to a gene: 6. Germline CDR1 is MRHNA and CDR2 is SNTAGT. CDR3 size: 13 residues. The CDR3 reads CASSNRDRGEQFF. CDR3 sequence (DNA): TGTGCCAGCAGTAACCGTGACAGGGGGGAGCAGTTCTTC.

The chain recombines TRBV21-1 with TRBJ1-6; TRBD1 reflects the table's D call only, with no check against the DNA. TRBV21-1 is tagged as a pseudogene. The CDR3 extends over 15 amino acids. CDR3 region: CASSSLGQGARPLHF. CDR3 bases: TGTGCCAGCAGCTCCCTGGGACAGGGGGCAAGGCCCCTCCACTTT.

The chain has TRBV2 and TRBJ2-2, with D hard to call. The V gene lost 4 bases and the J gene lost 4 bases, with 19 bases spanning the gap. The CDR3 is 17 amino acids. Germline V gene data show CDR1 as SNHLY and CDR2 as FYNNEI. CDR3 sequence reads: CASSGFGAFSGTGELFF. In DNA form, the CDR3 reads TGTGCCAGCAGTGGATTCGGAGCGTTCAGTGGCACCGGGGAGCTGTTTTTT.

The chain employs TRBV2 and TRBJ2-1; D gene uncertain. The germline V gene encodes CDR1 SNHLY and CDR2 FYNNEI. The germline V and J ends were trimmed by 5 bases and 6 bases, with 11 bases remaining between them. The CDR3 sequence is 13 residues long. The CDR3 protein is CASSRTMGNEQFF. CDR3 DNA sequence: TGTGCCAGCAGTCGCACTATGGGCAATGAGCAGTTCTTC.

The chain has TRBV2 and TRBJ1-2; D ambiguous. The CDR3 has 14 amino acids. V lost 1 base to trimming and J lost 4 bases, with 10 bases between them. Germline CDR1 SNHLY, CDR2 FYNNEI. CDR3 DNA sequence: TGTGCCAGCAGTGAAGGGCAGAGGGTCTATGGCTACACCTTC. It yields the protein CASSEGQRVYGYTF.

The genes are TRBV6-5 and TRBJ1-1; 10 bases are shared with TRBD1. Germline CDR1 is MNHEY and CDR2 is SVGAGI. CDR3 length: 14 amino acids. Trimming at V came to 8 bases and at J to 7 bases, leaving 10 bases not matched to a gene. Here the CDR3 DNA reads TGTGCCAGCGTACCCCGACAGGGGGCCATTGAAGCTTTCTTT. As protein: CASVPRQGAIEAFF.

The genes are TRBV10-1 and TRBJ2-5; D possibly corresponds to TRBD1 (5 bases). V was shortened by 5 bases and J by 4 bases, with 17 bases between the two germline ends. The CDR3 totals 15 residues. CDR1 and CDR2 (germline): WNHNN, SYGVQD (reference sequence). The CDR3 DNA reads TGCGCCAGCAGTCCCAGGGTGGGCATACGAGAGACCCAGTACTTC. Amino acid sequence: CASSPRVGIRETQYF.

Many counts were recorded for this clone. CDR3 DNA sequence: TGCGCCAGCAGCCATGGGGGGTACACTGAAGCTTTCTTT. Translation gives CASSHGGYTEAFF. The J gene is TRBJ1-1, the V gene TRBV4-1; a weak D match, TRBD1 (5 bases). The CDR3 consists of 13 residues. V dropped 3 bases and J dropped 3 bases, with 8 bases sitting between them. The germline CDR1 and CDR2 sequences are MGHRA and YSYEKL.

The chain recombines TRBV3-1 (or the pseudogene TRBV3-2) with TRBJ1-6; 9 bases line up with TRBD1. Germline CDR1 LGHDT, CDR2 YNNKEL (reference sequence). V lost 4 bases to trimming and J lost 1 base; unmatched junction nucleotides: 11. The CDR3 has 19 residues. The chain's CDR3 is CASSRFPGQGGSYNSPLHF. DNA for the CDR3: TGTGCCAGCAGCCGATTTCCGGGACAGGGCGGATCCTATAATTCACCCCTCCACTTT.

This clone was observed a few times. This chain uses TRBV11-2 with TRBJ2-7; 7 bases line up with TRBD1. J lost 0 bases, V lost 4 bases, and 6 bases had no gene match. This CDR3 is 15 amino acids long. Germline CDR1 SGHAT, CDR2 FQNNGV. The CDR3 here is CASSSSGTDSYEQYF. The CDR3 DNA reads as TGTGCCAGCAGCTCCTCCGGGACAGACTCCTACGAGCAGTACTTC.

This clone was seen more than once but under ten times. This chain uses TRBV7-8 with TRBJ1-2; D is uncertain. Trimming removed 5 bases from V and 4 bases from J, with 11 bases in between. Germline-derived CDR1 and CDR2 are SGHVS and FQNEAQ. This CDR3 has 13 amino acids. The CDR3 nucleotides are TGTGCCAGCAGCCGGGGTGAGGCCTATGGCTACACCTTC. Encoded protein: CASSRGEAYGYTF.